This TCR beta chain was recovered during a study of early stage breast cancer tumors. Within the sample, this clone is large. Its antigen remains unidentified. Study outcomes and limitations: Unsorted bulk genomic DNA sequencing lacked pairing and functional marker data. In most of the 16 patients, blood comparison separated tumor from normal breast.

The adjacent normal breast tissue was taken roughly 1.7-4.5 cm from the tumor. Sufficient DNA from normal breast often required roughly 100-310 mg tissue. Some clones are missing from TCRdb's copy, which holds only in-frame ones; the method was immunoSEQ multiplex PCR. In the table there are 9,700 or so clones, around 76% of which are singletons. The germline CDR1 and CDR2 sequences are LNHDA and SQIVND (reference sequence). Between the trimmed V and J ends, which lost 3 bases and 0 bases, there was a span of 12 bases. CDR3 length: 16 amino acids. Sequenced: normal breast tissue next to the tumor. The V gene is TRBV19, the J gene TRBJ1-5, with D unresolved. The clonotype comes from a person aged 35 to 50 with breast cancer. This CDR3 is CASSISGAYSNQPQHF. The CDR3 region has the DNA TGTGCCAGTAGTATCTCAGGAGCATATAGCAATCAGCCCCAGCATTTT.